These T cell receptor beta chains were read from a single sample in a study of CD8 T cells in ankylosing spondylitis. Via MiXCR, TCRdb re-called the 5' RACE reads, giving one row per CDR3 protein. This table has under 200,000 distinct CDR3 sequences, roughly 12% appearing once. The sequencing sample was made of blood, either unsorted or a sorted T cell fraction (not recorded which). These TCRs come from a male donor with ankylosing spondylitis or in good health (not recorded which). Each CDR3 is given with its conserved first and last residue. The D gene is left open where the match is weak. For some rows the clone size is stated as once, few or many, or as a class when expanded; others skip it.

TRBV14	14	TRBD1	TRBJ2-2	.	TGTGCCAGCAGCCAAGCGACAGGGGCCGGGGAGCTGTTTTTT	CASSQATGAGELFF
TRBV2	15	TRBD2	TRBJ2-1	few	TGTGCCAGCAGTGAAGATAGACTAGCGGGACTTGAGCAGTTCTTC	CASSEDRLAGLEQFF
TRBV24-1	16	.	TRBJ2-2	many	TGTGCCACCAGTGATTGGTCGAGGGGGAACACCGGGGAGCTGTTTTTT	CATSDWSRGNTGELFF
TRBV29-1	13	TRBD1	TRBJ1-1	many	TGCAGCGTTTCAACAGGGGGCCGCACTGAAGCTTTCTTT	CSVSTGGRTEAFF
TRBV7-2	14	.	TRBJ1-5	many	TGTGCCAGCAGCCCTTCTAGGGGCAATCAGCCCCAGCATTTT	CASSPSRGNQPQHF
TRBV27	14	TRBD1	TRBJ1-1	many	TGTGCCAGCAGGAGGACAGGGTTGGGCACTGAAGCTTTCTTT	CASRRTGLGTEAFF
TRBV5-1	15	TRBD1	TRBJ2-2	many	TGCGCCAGCAGCTTGGCCGTCGCAGGGGGCAGGGAGCTGTTTTTT	CASSLAVAGGRELFF
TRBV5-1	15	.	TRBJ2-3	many	TGCGCCAGCAGCTTGGGCGGGGCGAACACAGATACGCAGTATTTT	CASSLGGANTDTQYF
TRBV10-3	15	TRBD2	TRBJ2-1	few	TGTGCCATCACACTAGCGGGAGGGCCCCAAGATGAGCAGTTCTTC	CAITLAGGPQDEQFF
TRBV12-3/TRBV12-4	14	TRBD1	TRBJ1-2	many	TGTGCCAGCAGTCTTTACAGGGGGCCAAATGGCTACACCTTC	CASSLYRGPNGYTF
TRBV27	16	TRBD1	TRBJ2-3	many	TGTGCCAGCAGTAGTATAGGGACAGGGGGGGGAGATACGCAGTATTTT	CASSSIGTGGGDTQYF
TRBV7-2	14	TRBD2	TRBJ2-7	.	TGTGCCAGCAGCTCAACTAGCGGGATCTACGAGCAGTACTTC	CASSSTSGIYEQYF
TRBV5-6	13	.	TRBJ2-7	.	TGTGCCATCGGCCCCGGGGGCTTCTACGAGCAGTACTTC	CAIGPGGFYEQYF
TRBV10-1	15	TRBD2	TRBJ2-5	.	TGCGCCAGCAGCGAGAGGACGGGAGGAAGTGAGACCCAGTACTTC	CASSERTGGSETQYF
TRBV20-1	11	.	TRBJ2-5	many	TGCAGTACGTCAGTAAAAGAGACCCAGTACTTC	CSTSVKETQYF
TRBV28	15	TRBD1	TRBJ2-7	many	TGTGCCAGCAGTCCCGGACAGGGGGCCACCTACGAGCAGTACTTC	CASSPGQGATYEQYF
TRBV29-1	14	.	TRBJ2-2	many	TGCAGCGTTAAAGGGCCAGCGAACACCGGGGAGCTGTTTTTT	CSVKGPANTGELFF
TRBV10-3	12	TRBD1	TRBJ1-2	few	TGTGCCATCAGACCAGACAGGGGGGGCTACACCTTC	CAIRPDRGGYTF
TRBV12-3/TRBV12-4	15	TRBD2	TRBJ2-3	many	TGTGCCAGCAGTTCTAGCGGGGGGGCCAAGAATACGCAGTATTTT	CASSSSGGAKNTQYF
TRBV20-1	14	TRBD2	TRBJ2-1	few	TGCAGTGCTAGGTCGGCGGGGGCCTACAATGAGCAGTTCTTC	CSARSAGAYNEQFF
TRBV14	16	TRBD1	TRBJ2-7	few	TGTGCCAGCAGCCAAGATGCGGACAGGGGGTCCTACGAGCAGTACTTC	CASSQDADRGSYEQYF
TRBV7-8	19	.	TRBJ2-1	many	TGTGCCAGCAGCGCCCGTATTATTATAAGCGGGGACACCCACAATGAGCAGTTCTTC	CASSARIIISGDTHNEQFF
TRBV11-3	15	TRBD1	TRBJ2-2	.	TGTGCCAGCTCCGAGACAGGGACGAACACCGGGGAGCTGTTTTTT	CASSETGTNTGELFF
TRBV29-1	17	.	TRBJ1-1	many	TGCAGCGTTGTCCCCGACCGGGCCAGGGTACCCAACACTGAAGCTTTCTTT	CSVVPDRARVPNTEAFF
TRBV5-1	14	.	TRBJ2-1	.	TGCGCCAGCAGCAATGGATTTGCGGGCTCCGAGCAGTTCTTC	CASSNGFAGSEQFF
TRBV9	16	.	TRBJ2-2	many	TGTGCCAGCTCCCTGGCACTATCCATGAACACCGGGGAGCTGTTTTTT	CASSLALSMNTGELFF
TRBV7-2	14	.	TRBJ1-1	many	TGTGCCAGCAGCCCGAGACGGTTGAACACTGAAGCTTTCTTT	CASSPRRLNTEAFF
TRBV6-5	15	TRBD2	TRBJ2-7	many	TGTGCCAGCAGTTACTCCCTAGCGGGAGTTGGCGAGCAGTACTTC	CASSYSLAGVGEQYF
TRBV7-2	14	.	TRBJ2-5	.	TGTGCCAGCAGCTCCCCCCAGGGGCAAGAGACCCAGTACTTC	CASSSPQGQETQYF
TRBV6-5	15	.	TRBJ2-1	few	TGTGCCAGCAGTTCATCCTGGGACGCCTACAATGAGCAGTTCTTC	CASSSSWDAYNEQFF
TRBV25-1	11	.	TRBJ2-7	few	TGTGCCAGCAGTGACATCCGAGAGCAGTACTTC	CASSDIREQYF
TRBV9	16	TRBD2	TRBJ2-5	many	TGTGCCAGCAGCGTAGGAGCGGGGGGCCGACAAGAGACCCAGTACTTC	CASSVGAGGRQETQYF
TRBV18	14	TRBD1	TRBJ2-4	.	TGTGCCAGCTCCGATAACAGGGGGCGCGATATTCAGTACTTC	CASSDNRGRDIQYF
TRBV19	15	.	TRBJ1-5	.	TGTGCCAGTAGAAAGGGCGCAGGATCTAATCAGCCCCAGCATTTT	CASRKGAGSNQPQHF
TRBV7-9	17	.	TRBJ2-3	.	TGTGCCAGCAGCCCGATCTCCACTAGTTTCCGCACAGATACGCAGTATTTT	CASSPISTSFRTDTQYF
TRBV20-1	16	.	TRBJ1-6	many	TGCAGTGCTAGAGTAGACGCGGACGGGACCAATTCACCCCTCCACTTT	CSARVDADGTNSPLHF
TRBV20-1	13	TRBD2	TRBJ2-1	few	TGCAGTGCGGGACTAGCGGGGGCGAATGAGCAGTTCTTC	CSAGLAGANEQFF
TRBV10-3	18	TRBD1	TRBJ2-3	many	TGTGCCATCAGTGAATTGGGACAGGGGTTGAAGAGCACAGATACGCAGTATTTT	CAISELGQGLKSTDTQYF
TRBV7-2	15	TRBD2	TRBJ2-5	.	TGTGCCAGCAGCTTACTTAGCGGGGACCAAGAGACCCAGTACTTC	CASSLLSGDQETQYF
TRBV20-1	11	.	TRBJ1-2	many	TGCAGTGCTAGCGACAGGCTTGGCTACACCTTC	CSASDRLGYTF
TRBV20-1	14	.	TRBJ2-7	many	TGCAGTGCTAGAGGGCAGGGGACTCACTACGAGCAGTACTTC	CSARGQGTHYEQYF
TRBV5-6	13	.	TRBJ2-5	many	TGTGCCAGCAGCATTGACAGGACAGAGACCCAGTACTTC	CASSIDRTETQYF
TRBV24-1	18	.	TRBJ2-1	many	TGTGCCACCAGTGAAGCAACCCTGCAGGGGCGCTCCTACAATGAGCAGTTCTTC	CATSEATLQGRSYNEQFF
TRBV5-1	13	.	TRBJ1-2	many	TGCGCCAGCACCAATGGACAGCGCTATGGCTACACCTTC	CASTNGQRYGYTF
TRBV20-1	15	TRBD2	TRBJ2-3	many	TGCAGTGCCACGGGACTAGCGGGAGAGTCAGATACGCAGTATTTT	CSATGLAGESDTQYF
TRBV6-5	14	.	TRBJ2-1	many	TGTGCCAGCAGTTACTTGGGGCTCCAAGATGAGCAGTTCTTC	CASSYLGLQDEQFF
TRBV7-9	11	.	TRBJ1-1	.	TGTGCCAGCAGCTTCATTTCTGAAGCTTTCTTT	CASSFISEAFF
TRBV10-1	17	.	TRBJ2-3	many	TGCGCCAGCAGCCCCCGGGTCGGGGGAATGGGACCAGATACGCAGTATTTT	CASSPRVGGMGPDTQYF
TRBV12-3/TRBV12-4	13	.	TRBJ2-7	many	TGTGCCAGCAGTTACAGAGTGGCGGCCGAGCAGTACTTC	CASSYRVAAEQYF
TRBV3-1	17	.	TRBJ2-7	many	TGTGCCAGCAGCCATAACACCGGTCCGGGACACGTCTACGAGCAGTACTTC	CASSHNTGPGHVYEQYF
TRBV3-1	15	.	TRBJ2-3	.	TGTGCCAGCAGCCAAGATTGGAGGGGCACAGATACGCAGTATTTT	CASSQDWRGTDTQYF
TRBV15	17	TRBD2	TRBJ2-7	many	TGTGCCACCAGTAACAGCGGGGGGCCGAGGAGCTCCTACGAGCAGTACTTC	CATSNSGGPRSSYEQYF
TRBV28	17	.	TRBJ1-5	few	TGTGCCAGCAGTTTATGGGCCAATCAGATTCGCGATCAGCCCCAGCATTTT	CASSLWANQIRDQPQHF
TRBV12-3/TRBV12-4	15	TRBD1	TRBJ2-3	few	TGTGCCAGCAGTTCTCCGGGACAGGCCACAGATACGCAGTATTTT	CASSSPGQATDTQYF
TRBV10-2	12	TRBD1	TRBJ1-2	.	TGCGCCAGCAGTGAACAGGGGACGGCCGGCGCCTTC	CASSEQGTAGAF